This T cell receptor (beta chain) was identified in a study of OX40 agonist ivuxolimab in advanced cancers. As for the study in general: Dose-escalation patients suffered from hepatocellular carcinoma, melanoma, renal cell or head and neck cancer.

The repertoire was sequenced with immunoSEQ multiplex PCR; TCRdb's copy has only in-frame clones and lacks some. The sample holds over 85,000 clones; roughly 90% are singletons and the top ten take less than 0.4%. The source of this sequence is an adult with an advanced solid tumor such as melanoma, head and neck, liver or kidney cancer. Sequencing used CD4+ or CD8+ T cells sorted from blood, obtained in a trial of the OX40 agonist ivuxolimab.

Here the CDR3 DNA reads TGCGCCAGCAGCTTTGGGCTAGCGGGATCGAACACCGGGGAGCTGTTTTTT. Amino acids: CASSFGLAGSNTGELFF. The chain has TRBV5-1 and TRBJ2-2, with TRBD2 matching 9 bases. The germline CDR1 and CDR2 sequences are SGHRS and YFSETQ. V trimming: 2 bases; J trimming: 0 bases; junction bases outside the gene matches: 5. The CDR3 covers 17 residues. Full variable domain (remainder filled in from reference TRBV5-1 and TRBJ2-2): KAGVTQTPRYLIKTRGQQVTLSCSPISGHRSVSWYQQTPGQGLQFLFEYFSETQRNKGNFPGRFSGRQFSNSRSEMNVSTLELGDSALYLCASSFGLAGSNTGELFFGEGSRLTVL.